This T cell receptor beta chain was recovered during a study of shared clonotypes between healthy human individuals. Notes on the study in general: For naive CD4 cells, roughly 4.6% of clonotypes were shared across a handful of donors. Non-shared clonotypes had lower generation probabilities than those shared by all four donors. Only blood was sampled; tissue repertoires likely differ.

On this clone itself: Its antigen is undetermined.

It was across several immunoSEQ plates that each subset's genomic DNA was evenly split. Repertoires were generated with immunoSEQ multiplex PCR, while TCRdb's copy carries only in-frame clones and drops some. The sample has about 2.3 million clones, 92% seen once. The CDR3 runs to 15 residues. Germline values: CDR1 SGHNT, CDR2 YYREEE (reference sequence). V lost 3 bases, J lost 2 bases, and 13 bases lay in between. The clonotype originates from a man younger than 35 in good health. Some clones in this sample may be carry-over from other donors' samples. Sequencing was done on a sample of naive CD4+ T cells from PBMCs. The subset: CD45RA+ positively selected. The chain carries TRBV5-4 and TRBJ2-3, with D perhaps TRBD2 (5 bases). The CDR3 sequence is CASSSPGRDTDTQYF. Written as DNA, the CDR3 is TGTGCCAGCAGCTCACCAGGACGGGACACAGATACGCAGTATTTT.